Shown below are 28 T cell receptor beta chains from a single sample sequenced in a study of T-cell memory formation after mild COVID-19. MiXCR, applied by TCRdb to the 5' RACE reads, yields one record per CDR3 protein. The data show 300,000 to 350,000 distinct CDR3 sequences, with roughly 13% seen just once and around a fifth held by the top ten. The sequencing sample was made of PBMCs or a T cell subset sorted from them (not recorded which). The source is a man between 18 and 35 years old who had mild COVID-19 (a few samples of this study predate the infection). Cell type and time point are not known.

This clonotype was counted ten times or more. The genes are TRBV3-1 and TRBJ2-7; possible D gene TRBD1, 5 bases. Germline-derived CDR1 and CDR2 are LGHDT and YNNKEL (reference sequence). This CDR3 spans 14 amino acids. V lost 4 bases, J lost 3 bases, and 13 bases lay in between. Here the CDR3 DNA reads TGTGCCAGCAGCCGGGGCAGTCCTGGCTACGAGCAGTACTTC. Its translation is CASSRGSPGYEQYF.

This clonotype was counted between two and nine times. This chain joins TRBV27 and TRBJ2-5, with D possibly called TRBD1 or TRBD2 (5 bases each). Trimming took off 8 bases at V and 3 bases at J, with 13 bases between the two ends. Germline V lookup: CDR1 MNHEY, CDR2 SMNVEV (reference sequence). The CDR3 is made up of 13 amino acids. The CDR3: CASAPRGEETQYF. The CDR3 DNA reads as TGTGCCAGCGCCCCCCGAGGGGAAGAGACCCAGTACTTC.

The rearrangement uses TRBV7-9 and TRBJ1-5; D is uncertain. The CDR3 loop spans 14 amino acids. In germline, CDR1 is SEHNR, CDR2 FQNEAQ (reference sequence). Trimming took 0 bases from V and 7 from J, leaving 10 bases between them. The CDR3 region has the DNA TGTGCCAGCAGCTTAGCGATGGGCGGGCAGCCCCAGCATTTT. This encodes CASSLAMGGQPQHF.

This clonotype has ten or more counts. The chain combines TRBV4-2 with TRBJ2-2, with unresolved D. The CDR3 loop spans 17 amino acids. Per germline, CDR1 LGHNA and CDR2 YNFKEQ. Trimming removed 3 bases from V and 4 bases from J, with 18 bases in between. The DNA for the CDR3 is TGTGCCAGCAGCCATTCGCCGTGGGTCTCCCCCACCGGGGAGCTGTTTTTT. Protein product: CASSHSPWVSPTGELFF.

This clonotype showed up many times. CDR3 coding DNA: TGTGCCAGACAACTTAAAAGGACTGAAGCTTTCTTT. It is translated as CARQLKRTEAFF. V gene TRBV21-1 combines with J gene TRBJ1-1. TRBV21-1 is a known pseudogene. The CDR3 length is 12 residues.

V is TRBV2 and J is TRBJ2-1; 7 positions match TRBD1. Germline V CDR1 and CDR2: SNHLY, FYNNEI. The CDR3 has 13 residues. The V and J ends lost 6 bases and 2 bases, in that order; junction bases with no gene match: 1. Written as DNA, the CDR3 is TGTGCCAGCAGGGACAGGCCCTACAATGAGCAGTTCTTC. Translated, it gives CASRDRPYNEQFF.

This clonotype has more than one count but fewer than ten. This chain joins TRBV13 and TRBJ2-1; D tentatively reads TRBD1 or TRBD2 (5 bases each). V lost 5 bases to trimming and J lost 6 bases, with 20 bases between them. Germline CDR1 and CDR2: PRHDT and FYEKMQ (reference sequence). The CDR3 covers 16 residues. The CDR3 reads CASSLAPGPASNEQFF. The CDR3 DNA reads TGTGCCAGCAGCCTAGCCCCGGGACCCGCATCCAATGAGCAGTTCTTC.

The gene calls are TRBV10-3 and TRBJ2-3; 10 nucleotides match TRBD2. Germline V lookup: CDR1 ENHRY, CDR2 SYGVKD. With 0 bases clipped from V and 6 bases from J, the junction kept 9 bases outside the gene matches. This CDR3 has 17 residues. CDR3 coding DNA: TGTGCCATCAGTGAGTCCGGGACTAGCGATTCCGGGGATACGCAGTATTTT. Translating it yields CAISESGTSDSGDTQYF.

The J gene is TRBJ2-5, the V gene TRBV6-5; 9 nucleotides align to TRBD2. Germline loops: CDR1 MNHEY, CDR2 SVGAGI. Unmatched junction bases numbered 4, after V lost 6 bases and J lost 5 bases. CDR3 size: 13 residues. This CDR3 reads CASRGGGDETQYF. The CDR3, as DNA: TGTGCCAGCAGGGGCGGGGGGGATGAGACCCAGTACTTC.

The table lists this clonotype with many counts. V gene TRBV5-4 combines with J gene TRBJ2-2, with 8 bases that match TRBD2. Germline V lookup: CDR1 SGHNT, CDR2 YYREEE (reference sequence). J gave up 3 bases and V 4 bases, and 14 bases lay outside the gene matches. CDR3 length: 18 amino acids. CDR3 in amino acids: CASSLRSGSGGYTGELFF. Written as DNA, the CDR3 is TGTGCCAGCAGCCTCCGGTCTGGGAGCGGGGGATACACCGGGGAGCTGTTTTTT.

This chain joins TRBV20-1 and TRBJ1-6; D remains ambiguous. The CDR3 is made up of 14 amino acids. Germline lookup yields CDR1 DFQATT and CDR2 SNEGSKA (reference sequence). V was cut by 0 bases and J by 9 bases, with 12 bases left in between. CDR3 bases: TGCAGTGCTAGAGATGGGTTCCCTTTTTCACCCCTCCACTTT. It is translated as CSARDGFPFSPLHF.

This sequence joins TRBV2 and TRBJ2-2, with D perhaps TRBD2 (5 bases). Germline V CDR1 and CDR2: SNHLY, FYNNEI. Trimming took off 0 bases at V and 4 bases at J, with 15 bases between the two ends. This CDR3 is built from 17 residues. The CDR3 DNA sequence: TGTGCCAGCAGTGAAGCGCCTCCGGCGGCGGGCACCGGGGAGCTGTTTTTT. Its translation is CASSEAPPAAGTGELFF.

This sequence joins TRBV20-1 and TRBJ2-7; 11 bases fit TRBD2. This CDR3 contains 13 residues. V lost 7 bases and J lost 1; bases outside the gene matches: 3. CDR1 and CDR2 from the germline V gene are DFQATT and SNEGSKA (reference sequence). CDR3 sequence (DNA): TGCAGTGTAGGGACTAGCGGTTCCTACGAGCAGTACGTC. Residues: CSVGTSGSYEQYV.

This clonotype was seen ten or more times. The gene calls are TRBV12-3 or TRBV12-4 and TRBJ2-7, with D tentatively TRBD1 or TRBD2 (5 bases each). This CDR3 spans 12 amino acids. The V end lost 4 bases, the J end lost 5 bases, and 9 bases lay between the germline ends. CDR3 bases: TGTGCCAGCAGTTCCGGGGCGGACGAGCAGTACTTC. Its translation: CASSSGADEQYF.

The chain joins TRBV2 to TRBJ1-4; perhaps TRBD1 as D (5 bases). V lost 5 bases and J 7 bases, leaving 14 bases between the germline ends. CDR1 and CDR2 from the germline V gene are SNHLY and FYNNEI. The CDR3 sequence is 14 residues long. For the CDR3, the DNA is TGTGCCAGCAGTCCAGGGTTTCCGAGTGAAAAACTGTTTTTT. Protein product: CASSPGFPSEKLFF.

This clonotype was seen only a few times. The J gene is TRBJ2-2, the V gene TRBV5-1, with 11 bases identical to TRBD1. Trimming at V came to 4 bases and at J to 2 bases, leaving 4 bases not matched to a gene. Looked up from germline, CDR1 is SGHRS and CDR2 is YFSETQ. The CDR3 covers 16 residues. CDR3 in amino acids: CASSTGQGANTGELFF. The CDR3 nucleotides read TGCGCCAGCAGCACCGGACAGGGGGCAAACACCGGGGAGCTGTTTTTT.

The genes are TRBV6-5 and TRBJ1-1, with D uncertain. Germline V gives CDR1 MNHEY, CDR2 SVGAGI. Trimming left V 0 bases short and J 1 base short, with 9 bases between. This CDR3 is 15 amino acids long. The CDR3, as DNA: TGTGCCAGCAGTTACTCGAGGCGGCCGAACACTGAAGCTTTCTTT. Its protein is CASSYSRRPNTEAFF.

On this clonotype itself: One junction end disagrees with the germline gene, perhaps due to a read error. The chain uses TRBV7-7 and TRBJ2-2; the D is unclear. The CDR3 totals 13 residues. Per germline, CDR1 SSHAT and CDR2 FNYEAQ (reference sequence). The CDR3 protein is CASSPGNTGELFF. As DNA, the CDR3 is TGTGCTAGCAGCCCGGGGAACACCGGGGAGCTGTTTTTT.

This sequence joins TRBV20-1 and TRBJ1-4; no clear D gene. The CDR3 has 14 residues. The V gene lost 0 bases and the J gene lost 2 bases, with 7 bases spanning the gap. Germline CDR1 is DFQATT and CDR2 is SNEGSKA (reference sequence). Here the CDR3 DNA reads TGCAGTGCTAGAGATAGGCGGACTAATGAAAAACTGTTTTTT. Translated, it gives CSARDRRTNEKLFF.

This clonotype occurred many times. The chain uses TRBV11-2 and TRBJ2-7, with 14 bases fitting TRBD2. Germline CDR1 SGHAT, CDR2 FQNNGV. CDR3 size: 17 residues. V was clipped by 8 bases and J by 3 bases; unmatched bases: 12. CDR3 nucleotides: TGTGCCAGCGGACTAGCGGGGGGCCGAAGTGATTACTACGAGCAGTACTTC. It specifies CASGLAGGRSDYYEQYF.

The sample holds a few counts of this clonotype. This rearrangement joins TRBV6-1 to TRBJ2-2, with unresolved D. Germline lookup yields CDR1 MNHNS and CDR2 SASEGT. The CDR3 is 16 amino acids. Trimming took 4 bases from V and 6 from J, leaving 18 bases between them. The CDR3 loop reads CASSGGYPLIAGELFF. For the CDR3, the DNA is TGTGCCAGCAGTGGCGGATATCCGCTTATAGCCGGGGAGCTGTTTTTT.

This clonotype was seen at least ten times. The chain recombines TRBV6-5 with TRBJ2-3, with D possibly matching TRBD1 (6 bases). V lost 8 bases and J 5 bases, leaving 11 bases between the germline ends. Germline V gene lookup returns CDR1 MNHEY and CDR2 SVGAGI. The CDR3 length is 12 residues. CDR3 DNA: TGTGCCAGCTCCGGACAGCTAGATACGCAGTATTTT. This codes for CASSGQLDTQYF.

This clonotype was observed a handful of times. The gene calls are TRBV24-1 and TRBJ2-2, with D unclear. Per the germline V gene, CDR1 is KGHDR and CDR2 is SFDVKD. V shed 4 bases and J shed 3 bases, with 5 bases lying between them. CDR3 length: 13 amino acids. CDR3 residues: CATSEIDTGELFF. CDR3 nucleotides: TGTGCCACCAGTGAAATTGACACCGGGGAGCTGTTTTTT.

Ten or more counts support this clonotype. This sequence joins TRBV4-1 and TRBJ2-7; D not resolved. V was shortened by 6 bases and J by 5 bases, with 14 bases between the two germline ends. Germline CDR1 MGHRA, CDR2 YSYEKL. This CDR3 comprises 13 residues. The CDR3 nucleotides are TGCGCCAGCAGGTCTCAAACTTGGGACGAGCAGTACTTC. Protein product: CASRSQTWDEQYF.

The CDR3 here is CSVEPEDSTDTQYF. In nucleotides, the CDR3 is TGCAGCGTTGAGCCCGAGGATAGCACAGATACGCAGTATTTT. The rearrangement uses TRBV29-1 and TRBJ2-3; D uncertain. Trimming took off 3 bases at V and 0 bases at J, with 10 bases between the two ends. This CDR3 has 14 residues. Germline V gives CDR1 SQVTM, CDR2 ANQGSEA.

This clonotype turned up a few times. The V and J genes are TRBV6-5 and TRBJ1-5, with TRBD1 identical over 9 bases. The ends lost 5 bases at V and 6 bases at J; junction bases unmatched: 5. The CDR3 extends over 14 amino acids. Germline-derived CDR1 and CDR2 are MNHEY and SVGAGI. CDR3 amino acids: CASSGDRAGQPQHF. CDR3 coding DNA: TGTGCCAGCAGTGGGGACAGGGCGGGTCAGCCCCAGCATTTT.

This clonotype was seen at least ten times. This rearrangement joins TRBV6-5 to TRBJ2-3, with a tentative D call TRBD1 (5 bases). This CDR3 comprises 14 residues. Germline loops: CDR1 MNHEY, CDR2 SVGAGI. V lost 0 bases and J lost 6, with 10 bases in between. The CDR3 DNA follows: TGTGCCAGCAGTTACTCGACATGGGGCGATACGCAGTATTTT. Its translation is CASSYSTWGDTQYF.

This clonotype was seen a few times. V is TRBV4-1 and J is TRBJ1-2; D remains ambiguous. With 1 base removed from V and 8 bases from J, the gap between germline ends came to 11 bases. Per germline, CDR1 MGHRA and CDR2 YSYEKL. The CDR3 runs to 13 residues. CDR3 loop: CASSQVARRGYTF. The DNA of the CDR3 is TGCGCCAGCAGCCAAGTAGCCCGGCGCGGCTACACCTTC.